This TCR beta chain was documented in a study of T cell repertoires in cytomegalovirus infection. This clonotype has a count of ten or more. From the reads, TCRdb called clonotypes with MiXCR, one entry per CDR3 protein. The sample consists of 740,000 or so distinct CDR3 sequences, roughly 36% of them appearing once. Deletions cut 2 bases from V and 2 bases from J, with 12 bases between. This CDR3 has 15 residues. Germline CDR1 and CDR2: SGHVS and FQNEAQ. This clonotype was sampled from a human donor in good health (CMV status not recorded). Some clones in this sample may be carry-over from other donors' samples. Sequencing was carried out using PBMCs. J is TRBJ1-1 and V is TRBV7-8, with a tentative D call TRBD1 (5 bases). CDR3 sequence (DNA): TGTGCCAGCAGCTTAACCGGGACGGCAAACACTGAAGCTTTCTTT. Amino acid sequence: CASSLTGTANTEAFF.